The sequence of this T cell receptor (beta chain) was determined in a study of CD8 T cells in Susac syndrome. Whole-study results and caveats: It was acknowledged in the study that its TCR sequencing and HLA analysis involved a relatively small number of individuals.

V lost 0 bases to trimming and J lost 4 bases, with 19 bases between them. The CDR3 sequence is 18 residues long. The germline gives CDR1 LNHNV, CDR2 YYDKDF (reference sequence). CD8+ and CD4+ blood T cells underwent TCR beta sequencing. Included as multiple sclerosis controls were treatment-naive patients who had stable or active relapsing-remitting disease. Only one count was recorded for this clonotype. Its specificity is unknown. RNA in amounts of about 0.5 to 1 ug was reverse transcribed with random hexamers. Multiplex PCR with immunoSEQ amplified the TCR beta CDR3 across 54 Vbeta and 13 Jbeta. TCRdb recomputed calls from the immunoSEQ multiplex PCR reads with MiXCR, one row per CDR3 protein. The sample shows over 150,000 distinct CDR3 sequences, around 93% of them seen only once.

The chain joins TRBV15 to TRBJ2-1; D gene ambiguous. The clonotype originates from a human donor with multiple sclerosis. Sequenced input: CD4+ T cells from PBMCs. CDR3 residues: CATSRDRQLGWVYNEQFF. CDR3 coding DNA: TGTGCCACCAGCAGAGATAGGCAACTGGGATGGGTATACAATGAGCAGTTCTTC.